One sample yielded the 10 T cell receptor beta chains listed below, sequenced in a study of cytomegalovirus exposure and HLA in healthy donors. PCR primers comprised 60 Vbeta and 13 Jbeta primers. Generated by immunoSEQ multiplex PCR, the TCRdb table keeps only in-frame clones and is missing some. The data hold 50,000 to 55,000 clones, with 55% to 80% observed a single time. Material: PBMCs. The receptors originated from a woman in her fifties or sixties in good health and CMV-seropositive.

Turning to this clone: Distinct nucleotide sequences in the sample also encode this CDR3. The gene calls are TRBV6-4 and TRBJ1-1; no definite D call. Trimming shortened V by 3 bases and J by 1 base, and 9 bases separated the two germline ends. The length of the CDR3 is 14 residues. Germline CDR1 is MRHNA and CDR2 is SNTAGT. The CDR3 sequence is CASSEHPGNTEAFF. CDR3 sequence (DNA): TGTGCCAGCAGTGAACACCCGGGGAACACTGAAGCTTTCTTT.

The chain couples TRBV14 to TRBJ1-4; 9 bases are a match to TRBD1. V gave up 1 base and J gave up 14 bases; unmatched junction bases: 11. This CDR3 is built from 15 residues. Germline V gene sequence: CDR1 SGHDN, CDR2 FVKESK. This chain's CDR3 is CASSQGRTGAFTLFF. The CDR3 DNA reads TGTGCCAGCAGCCAAGGAAGGACAGGGGCCTTCACTCTGTTTTTT.

In this sample, this clone turned up a few times. This chain links TRBV28 with TRBJ1-4, with a weak D call TRBD1 (5 bases). From germline, CDR1 is MDHEN and CDR2 SYDVKM. V lost 5 bases and J 4 bases, leaving 17 bases between the germline ends. CDR3 length: 16 amino acids. CDR3 DNA: TGTGCCAGCAGTATGCGGGGGGGGAGCCTTAATGAAAAACTGTTTTTT. It encodes CASSMRGGSLNEKLFF.

The chain employs TRBV18 and TRBJ1-6; unclear D gene. The ends were cut back, 6 bases at V and 8 bases at J, with 17 bases in the middle. The CDR3 consists of 15 residues. Germline V gene sequence: CDR1 KGHSH, CDR2 LQKENI. The CDR3 bases are TGTGCCAGCTCCCAAAGCGGCAGCCTTGATTCACCCCTCCACTTT. Translated: CASSQSGSLDSPLHF.

The genes are TRBV7-9 and TRBJ1-1; possible D gene TRBD1, 5 bases. The V gene's germline CDR1 is SEHNR and CDR2 FQNEAQ (reference sequence). This CDR3 comprises 13 residues. Trimming stripped 5 bases from V and 1 base from J, with 8 bases between. The CDR3 here is CASSGAENTEAFF. The CDR3 nucleotides are TGTGCCAGCAGCGGGGCAGAGAACACTGAAGCTTTCTTT.

This clone has only a few counts. CDR3 protein: CASSQERSSNQPQHF. The CDR3, as DNA: TGCGCCAGCAGCCAAGAGCGGTCCAGCAATCAGCCCCAGCATTTT. J is TRBJ1-5 and V is TRBV4-3; D is ambiguous. This CDR3 spans 15 amino acids. Germline lookup yields CDR1 LGHNA and CDR2 YSLEER. V was pared by 0 bases and J by 1 base, with 7 bases between.

The V call is TRBV2, the J call TRBJ2-5, with TRBD2 identical over 10 bases. V gave up 4 bases and J gave up 7 bases; unmatched junction bases: 9. The CDR3 runs 15 residues. The V gene's germline CDR1 is SNHLY and CDR2 FYNNEI. CDR3 DNA sequence: TGTGCCAGCAGTGGCACTAGCGGGGACCGGGGGACCCAGTACTTC. It codes for CASSGTSGDRGTQYF. The whole variable domain, remainder taken from reference TRBV2 and TRBJ2-5, is EPEVTQTPSHQVTQMGQEVILRCVPISNHLYFYWYRQILGQKVEFLVSFYNNEISEKSEIFDDQFSVERPDGSNFTLKIRSTKLEDSAMYFCASSGTSGDRGTQYFGPGTRLLVL.

V is TRBV11-2 and J is TRBJ1-1; TRBD1 is a possible D gene (5 bases). Germline CDR1 SGHAT, CDR2 FQNNGV. With 5 bases removed from V and 5 bases from J, the gap between germline ends came to 18 bases. The CDR3 sequence is 15 residues long. The CDR3 bases are TGTGCCAGCAGCGGAAGGGGATCCGGAGAAACTGAAGCTTTCTTT. Its translation: CASSGRGSGETEAFF.

This rearrangement joins TRBV29-1 to TRBJ1-2; TRBD1 matches 7 bases. The CDR3 is made up of 13 amino acids. Per the germline V gene, CDR1 is SQVTM and CDR2 is ANQGSEA. J gave up 7 bases and V 5 bases, and 10 bases lay outside the gene matches. The CDR3 DNA is TGCAGCGTTCATCCACAGGGGAACGTTGGCTACACCTTC. Its protein is CSVHPQGNVGYTF.

This clone was detected a few times. The rearrangement uses TRBV19 and TRBJ2-6; D remains unclear. CDR1 is LNHDA, CDR2 SQIVND, per germline (reference sequence). V dropped 3 bases and J dropped 4 bases, with 4 bases sitting between them. This CDR3 spans 13 amino acids. CDR3 protein: CASSITGANVLTF. The CDR3 DNA follows: TGTGCCAGTAGTATCACAGGGGCCAACGTCCTGACTTTC. Full variable domain (remainder filled in from reference TRBV19 and TRBJ2-6): DGGITQSPKYLFRKEGQNVTLSCEQNLNHDAMYWYRQDPGQGLRLIYYSQIVNDFQKGDIAEGYSVSREKKESFPLTVTSAQKNPTAFYLCASSITGANVLTFGAGSRLTVL.